The clone carrying this T cell receptor beta chain was counted a few times. Its antigen is not identified. These data come from a study of beta chain features in type 1 diabetes. Whole-study results and caveats: A pattern of fewer insertions and more deletions at VDJ junctions was seen in type 1 diabetes patients.

The germline V and J ends were trimmed by 3 bases and 5 bases, with 14 bases remaining between them. CDR3 size: 14 residues. Per germline, CDR1 SGHNT and CDR2 YYREEE (reference sequence). Since all of the isolated RNA was reverse transcribed, expressed TCRB transcripts were what got sequenced. The table came from immunoSEQ multiplex PCR; TCRdb's copy has only in-frame clones and leaves some out. The table lists hundreds of thousands of clones, 30% of them singletons. The chain carries TRBV5-4 and TRBJ2-5; TRBD1 is a possible D gene (6 bases). Sequencing was performed on naive CD4+ T cells from blood. The clonotype originates from a man aged 18 to 35 in good health. CDR3 amino acids: CASSSSTGPETQYF. The CDR3 region has the DNA TGTGCCAGCAGCTCATCTACAGGGCCCGAGACCCAGTACTTC.